Below, 20 T cell receptor beta chains from the same sample are listed, as sequenced in a study of blood T cell repertoires in COVID-19. Generated by immunoSEQ multiplex PCR, the TCRdb table keeps only in-frame clones and is missing some. The sample records approximately 65,000 clones, over 75% being singletons. Sequenced material: peripheral blood. The receptor set was obtained from a human donor in a cohort sampled during active COVID-19.

The gene calls are TRBV6-6 and TRBJ1-3; TRBD1 matches at 11 bases. The V gene's germline CDR1 is MNHNY and CDR2 SVGAGI (reference sequence). The CDR3 is 16 amino acids. Trimming at V came to 2 bases and at J to 3 bases, leaving 3 bases not matched to a gene. CDR3 protein: CASSYRDRGSGNTIYF. The DNA of the CDR3 is TGTGCCAGCAGTTACCGGGACAGGGGGAGTGGAAACACCATATATTTT.

The chain couples TRBV5-6 to TRBJ1-2; tentative D call: TRBD1 (5 bases). In germline, CDR1 is SGHDT, CDR2 YYEEEE. The CDR3 has 13 residues. Trimming took 4 bases from V and 7 from J, leaving 14 bases between them. The CDR3 coding sequence is TGTGCCAGCAGCCCGCCGGGGGGGTTTGGCTACACCTTC. Protein product: CASSPPGGFGYTF.

The V gene is TRBV30, the J gene TRBJ2-1, with D possibly being TRBD1 (6 bases). Germline V CDR1 and CDR2: GTSNPN, SVGIG (reference sequence). The CDR3 runs to 15 residues. The V end lost 3 bases, the J end lost 6 bases, and 18 bases lay between the germline ends. The DNA for the CDR3 is TGTGCCTGGAGCGCGAACAGGGCAGGGAGCAATGAGCAGTTCTTC. Its translation is CAWSANRAGSNEQFF.

The chain uses TRBV6-1 and TRBJ2-1; possibly TRBD2 for D (6 bases). The CDR3 spans 15 residues. V shed 2 bases and J shed 1 base, with 9 bases lying between them. Germline assignment: CDR1 MNHNS and CDR2 SASEGT. CDR3 in DNA: TGTGCCAGCAGTGAATCGGCGGGGTCCTACAATGAGCAGTTCTTC. Its protein is CASSESAGSYNEQFF.

J is TRBJ1-3 and V is TRBV6-5; 9 bases line up with TRBD1. CDR3 length: 15 amino acids. The germline V gene has CDR1 MNHEY and CDR2 SVGAGI. V gave up 2 bases and J gave up 3 bases; unmatched junction bases: 2. Written as DNA, the CDR3 is TGTGCCAGCAGTTACGACAGGGGGTTTGGAAACACCATATATTTT. The encoded protein is CASSYDRGFGNTIYF.

The chain couples TRBV5-8 to TRBJ1-1; D is uncertain. V shed 4 bases and J shed 2 bases, with 6 bases lying between them. The CDR3 sequence is 12 residues long. Germline V gives CDR1 SGHTS, CDR2 YDEGEE. The CDR3 sequence is CASSPINTEAFF. CDR3 DNA: TGTGCCAGCAGCCCTATTAACACTGAAGCTTTCTTT.

The genes are TRBV24-1 and TRBJ2-4; 7 bases align to TRBD1. This CDR3 comprises 14 residues. Unmatched junction bases numbered 4, after V lost 3 bases and J lost 6 bases. The germline V gene has CDR1 KGHDR and CDR2 SFDVKD. The CDR3 here is CATSDRQGSNIQYF. Here the CDR3 DNA reads TGTGCCACCAGTGATAGACAGGGCTCAAACATTCAGTACTTC.

The J gene is TRBJ1-4, the V gene TRBV19; D is perhaps TRBD1 (5 bases). CDR1 LNHDA and CDR2 SQIVND come from the germline V gene (reference sequence). Trimming removed 3 bases at V and 8 bases at J, with 13 bases between. The CDR3 runs to 14 residues. CDR3 DNA: TGTGCCAGTAGTATGACAGTTCAAATGGAAAAACTGTTTTTT. This codes for CASSMTVQMEKLFF. Based on the CDR3 plus reference TRBV19 and TRBJ1-4, the full variable domain is DGGITQSPKYLFRKEGQNVTLSCEQNLNHDAMYWYRQDPGQGLRLIYYSQIVNDFQKGDIAEGYSVSREKKESFPLTVTSAQKNPTAFYLCASSMTVQMEKLFFGSGTQLSVL.

The V call is TRBV7-6, the J call TRBJ2-5; D possibly corresponds to TRBD1 (6 bases). The germline CDR1 and CDR2 sequences are SGHVS and FNYEAQ. CDR3 size: 15 residues. The germline V and J ends were trimmed by 1 base and 4 bases, with 13 bases remaining between them. The CDR3 DNA follows: TGTGCCAGCAGCTTAGTGAAACAGGGATCAGAGACCCAGTACTTC. Translated, it gives CASSLVKQGSETQYF. The variable domain in full, with the rest retrieved from reference TRBV7-6 and TRBJ2-5, is GAGVSQSPRYKVTKRGQDVALRCDPISGHVSLYWYRQALGQGPEFLTYFNYEAQQDKSGLPNDRFSAERPEGSISTLTIQRTEQRDSAMYRCASSLVKQGSETQYFGPGTRLLVL.

This rearrangement joins TRBV19 to TRBJ1-5; tentative D call: TRBD1 (5 bases). This CDR3 has 12 residues. Trimming took off 8 bases at V and 7 bases at J, with 12 bases between the two ends. Germline assignment: CDR1 LNHDA and CDR2 SQIVND (reference sequence). DNA for the CDR3: TGTGCCAGTGGAAGGGGCCACCAGCCCCAGCATTTT. Translated: CASGRGHQPQHF.

The sample holds one count of this clone. The chain has TRBV6-2 or TRBV6-3 and TRBJ2-5; 9 bases align to TRBD2. The germline gives CDR1 MNHEY, CDR2 SVGEGT. With 2 bases clipped from V and 3 bases from J, the junction kept 10 bases outside the gene matches. The CDR3 runs 17 residues. DNA of the CDR3: TGTGCCAGCAGTTACGGGTCGACTAGCGGCAGGAAAGAGACCCAGTACTTC. The encoded protein is CASSYGSTSGRKETQYF.

This clone was detected once. The V and J genes are TRBV19 and TRBJ2-3, with TRBD1 matching 7 bases. The CDR3 has 15 amino acids. Germline assignment: CDR1 LNHDA and CDR2 SQIVND (reference sequence). Trimming removed 2 bases from V and 1 base from J; junction bases left unmatched: 3. CDR3 residues: CASSIRGRGTDTQYF. CDR3 nucleotide sequence: TGTGCCAGTAGTATAAGGGGGCGCGGCACAGATACGCAGTATTTT.

The V and J genes are TRBV11-2 and TRBJ1-6, with no clear D. The CDR3 totals 18 residues. Germline V gene data show CDR1 as SGHAT and CDR2 as FQNNGV. V lost 5 bases and J lost 1, with 18 bases in between. DNA of the CDR3: TGTGCCAGCAGCGAGGGAGGGCGGAGAGGGTCCTATAATTCACCCCTCCACTTT. This codes for CASSEGGRRGSYNSPLHF.

V gene TRBV7-2 combines with J gene TRBJ2-5; 9 bases fit TRBD2. The V gene end was trimmed by 3 bases and the J gene end by 4 bases; junction bases not matched to a gene: 15. The CDR3 spans 18 residues. The germline V gene encodes CDR1 SGHTA and CDR2 FQGNSA. CDR3 residues: CASSFPGVAGGPRETQYF. The CDR3 bases are TGTGCCAGCAGCTTCCCCGGGGTGGCGGGGGGGCCTCGAGAGACCCAGTACTTC.

This chain links TRBV7-2 with TRBJ2-2; D is possibly TRBD1 (6 bases). Germline lookup yields CDR1 SGHTA and CDR2 FQGNSA. V gave up 5 bases and J gave up 7 bases, with 14 bases separating them. The length of the CDR3 is 14 residues. Here the CDR3 reads CASSHTQGVGELFF. The CDR3 DNA sequence: TGTGCCAGCAGCCACACACAGGGAGTCGGGGAGCTGTTTTTT. Full variable domain (remainder filled in from reference TRBV7-2 and TRBJ2-2): GAGVSQSPSNKVTEKGKDVELRCDPISGHTALYWYRQSLGQGLEFLIYFQGNSAPDKSGLPSDRFSAERTGGSVSTLTIQRTQQEDSAVYLCASSHTQGVGELFFGEGSRLTVL.

The rearrangement links TRBV24-1 to TRBJ2-5; 7 bases are a match to TRBD1. The CDR3 consists of 15 residues. Germline V gene lookup returns CDR1 KGHDR and CDR2 SFDVKD. The trim removed 2 bases at V and 3 bases at J, leaving 5 bases unmatched. The CDR3 region has the DNA TGTGCCACCAGTGATTCTAGGGGGCGGGAAGAGACCCAGTACTTC. Protein product: CATSDSRGREETQYF.

The rearrangement links TRBV7-6 to TRBJ2-1; a weak D match, TRBD1 (6 bases). Germline CDR1 reads SGHVS; CDR2 reads FNYEAQ. There are 13 residues in the CDR3. Trimming left V 5 bases short and J 15 bases short, with 20 bases between. As DNA, the CDR3 is TGTGCCAGCAGCCTTACCCAGGGGCGCATTGTGTTCTTC. This translates into CASSLTQGRIVFF.

The J gene is TRBJ2-7, the V gene TRBV6-5; D remains ambiguous. Germline CDR1 is MNHEY and CDR2 is SVGAGI. V was shortened by 4 bases and J by 6 bases, with 7 bases between the two germline ends. CDR3 size: 11 residues. The CDR3 sequence is CASSSLREQYF. The CDR3 DNA follows: TGTGCCAGCAGTTCCCTTCGCGAGCAGTACTTC.

In its sample, this clone was seen once. The chain carries TRBV6-1 and TRBJ1-4; D gene uncertain. The CDR3 is 15 residues long. The ends were cut back, 2 bases at V and 3 bases at J, with 10 bases in the middle. Looked up from germline, CDR1 is MNHNS and CDR2 is SASEGT. The CDR3 coding sequence is TGTGCCAGCAGTGAACCGGGGTCACCTAATGAAAAACTGTTTTTT. Translation gives CASSEPGSPNEKLFF.

The V and J genes are TRBV5-1 and TRBJ2-1; D ambiguous. CDR1 is SGHRS and CDR2 is YFSETQ in the germline V gene. V lost 2 bases and J 7 bases, leaving 7 bases between the germline ends. The CDR3 runs 12 residues. This CDR3 is CASSLSLNEQFF. The CDR3 DNA sequence: TGCGCCAGCAGCTTATCACTTAATGAGCAGTTCTTC. The whole variable domain, remainder taken from reference TRBV5-1 and TRBJ2-1, is KAGVTQTPRYLIKTRGQQVTLSCSPISGHRSVSWYQQTPGQGLQFLFEYFSETQRNKGNFPGRFSGRQFSNSRSEMNVSTLELGDSALYLCASSLSLNEQFFGPGTRLTVL.